This T cell receptor beta chain was found in a study of T cell responses to AZD1222 COVID-19 vaccine. Study findings and constraints: Increased Spike-specific TCR breadth and depth were observed after two AZD1222 doses. White British ancestry dominated among donors, who included more females, and clonal diversity was possibly underestimated.

A word on this clone: Its antigen is still unknown.

Sequenced by immunoSEQ multiplex PCR; TCRdb stores in-frame clones only, minus some. The repertoire holds fewer than 200,000 clones, with roughly nine tenths as singletons. Unmatched junction bases numbered 5, after V lost 0 bases and J lost 13 bases. This CDR3 comprises 13 residues. In germline, CDR1 is MNHEY, CDR2 SVGEGT. This chain links TRBV6-2 or TRBV6-3 with TRBJ2-5; 10 bases map to TRBD2. Source: peripheral blood, taken on day 0 of AZD1222 vaccination. This clonotype was sampled from an adult in good health. The CDR3 loop is CASSYSPSGSAYF. CDR3 sequence (DNA): TGTGCCAGCAGTTACTCCCCTAGCGGGAGTGCGTACTTC.